Here is one TCR beta chain with its context. Antigen specificity is unknown. Measured with immunoSEQ multiplex PCR; TCRdb has only the in-frame clones, and not every one. The data show approximately 120,000 clones, 84% seen once. Recipients boosted at about 4 weeks or about 12 weeks are pooled. This CDR3 is 10 amino acids long. Germline CDR1 is SQVTM and CDR2 is ANQGSEA. V lost 1 base and J 8 bases, leaving 5 bases between the germline ends. This record belongs to a study of T cell responses to AZD1222 COVID-19 vaccine. Study conclusions and caveats: Nearly half of the spike-specific TCRs reportedly recognize variant regions that carry no mutations. A mostly white British donor set with more females was recruited, and clonal diversity was possibly underestimated. Increased Spike-specific TCR breadth and depth were observed after two AZD1222 doses.

Sequenced here: peripheral blood, sampled 28 days after the second AZD1222 dose. The receptor comes from an adult who received the AZD1222 COVID-19 vaccine. The V call is TRBV29-1, the J call TRBJ1-2; no reliable D call. The CDR3 reads CSVEGNGYTF. CDR3 coding DNA: TGCAGCGTTGAAGGTAACGGCTACACCTTC.